This TCR beta chain is drawn from a study of technical replicates of blood from a handful of donors. Per germline, CDR1 MNHEY and CDR2 SVGAGI. The V gene lost 0 bases and the J gene lost 0 bases, with 9 bases spanning the gap. The CDR3 runs 15 residues. TCRdb keeps only in-frame clones here, not all; method: immunoSEQ multiplex PCR. This repertoire shows 55,000 to 75,000 clones, just under 95% found once; its top ten account for around 0.37%. This clone occurred once. The receptor was isolated from a human donor in good health. This sequence joins TRBV6-5 and TRBJ2-7, with a tentative D call TRBD2 (5 bases). The specimen was T cells isolated from PBMCs. As DNA, the CDR3 is TGTGCCAGCAGTTACTCGAGGGCTAGCTCCTACGAGCAGTACTTC. Translating it yields CASSYSRASSYEQYF.